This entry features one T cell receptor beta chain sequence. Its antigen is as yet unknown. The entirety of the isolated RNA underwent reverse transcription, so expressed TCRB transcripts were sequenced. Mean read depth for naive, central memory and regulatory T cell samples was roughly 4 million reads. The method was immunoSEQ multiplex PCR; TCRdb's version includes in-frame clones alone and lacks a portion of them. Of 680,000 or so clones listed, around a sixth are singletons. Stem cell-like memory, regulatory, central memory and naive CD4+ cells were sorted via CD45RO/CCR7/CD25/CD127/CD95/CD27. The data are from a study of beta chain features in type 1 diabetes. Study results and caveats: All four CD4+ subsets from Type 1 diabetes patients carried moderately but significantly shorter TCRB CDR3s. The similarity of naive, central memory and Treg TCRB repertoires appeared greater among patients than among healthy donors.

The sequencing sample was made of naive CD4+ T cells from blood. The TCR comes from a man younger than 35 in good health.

CDR3 in amino acids: CASSRQGANTGELFF. The DNA for the CDR3 is TGCGCCAGCAGCCGACAGGGGGCGAACACCGGGGAGCTGTTTTTT. This chain connects TRBV5-1 to TRBJ2-2; 9 bases are a match to TRBD1. V shed 4 bases, J shed 0 bases, and the junction held 1 base outside the gene matches. Per germline, CDR1 SGHRS and CDR2 YFSETQ. This CDR3 has 15 amino acids.